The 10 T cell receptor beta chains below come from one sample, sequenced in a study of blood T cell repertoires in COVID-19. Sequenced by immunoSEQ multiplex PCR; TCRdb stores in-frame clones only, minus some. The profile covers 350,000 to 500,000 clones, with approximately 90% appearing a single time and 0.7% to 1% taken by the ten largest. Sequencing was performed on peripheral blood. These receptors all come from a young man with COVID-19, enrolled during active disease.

CDR3 DNA: TGTGCCAGCAGTGAAGGACCGGGACAGGGGTCCTACGAGCAGTACTTC. Translated, it gives CASSEGPGQGSYEQYF. The chain links TRBV2 to TRBJ2-7; 10 bases match TRBD1. Germline V gene lookup returns CDR1 SNHLY and CDR2 FYNNEI. V dropped 1 base and J dropped 1; count of bases not matched to a gene: 4. The CDR3 sequence is 16 residues long.

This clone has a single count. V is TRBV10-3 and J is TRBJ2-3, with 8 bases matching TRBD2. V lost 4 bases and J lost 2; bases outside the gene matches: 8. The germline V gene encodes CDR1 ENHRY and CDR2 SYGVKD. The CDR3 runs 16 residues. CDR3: CAISVKRGSFTDTQYF. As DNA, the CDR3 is TGTGCCATCAGTGTGAAGCGGGGGAGTTTCACAGATACGCAGTATTTT.

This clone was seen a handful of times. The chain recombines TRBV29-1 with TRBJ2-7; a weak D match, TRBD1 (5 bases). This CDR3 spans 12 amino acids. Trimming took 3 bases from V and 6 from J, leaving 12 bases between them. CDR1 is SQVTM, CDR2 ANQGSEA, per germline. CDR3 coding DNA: TGCAGCGTTGACGGTGCTCAGGGCGAGCAGTACTTC. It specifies CSVDGAQGEQYF.

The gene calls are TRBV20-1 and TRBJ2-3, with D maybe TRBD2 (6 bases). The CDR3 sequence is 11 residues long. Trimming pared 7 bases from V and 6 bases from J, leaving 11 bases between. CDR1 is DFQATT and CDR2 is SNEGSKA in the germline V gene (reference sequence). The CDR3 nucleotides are TGCAGTGTCGCGGGGTTGGATACGCAGTATTTT. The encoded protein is CSVAGLDTQYF.

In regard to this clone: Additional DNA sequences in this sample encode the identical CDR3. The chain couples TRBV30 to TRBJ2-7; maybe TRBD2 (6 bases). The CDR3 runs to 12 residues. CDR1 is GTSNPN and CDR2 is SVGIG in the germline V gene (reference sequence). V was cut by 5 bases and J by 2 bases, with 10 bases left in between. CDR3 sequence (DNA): TGTGCCTGGGGGGACTTCACCTACGAGCAGTACTTC. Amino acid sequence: CAWGDFTYEQYF.

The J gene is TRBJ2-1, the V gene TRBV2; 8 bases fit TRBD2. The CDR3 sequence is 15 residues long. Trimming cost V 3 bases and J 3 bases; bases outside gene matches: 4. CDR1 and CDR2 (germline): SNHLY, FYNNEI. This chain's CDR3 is CASSDSGGGYNEQFF. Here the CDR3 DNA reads TGTGCCAGCAGTGATTCGGGAGGGGGCTACAATGAGCAGTTCTTC.

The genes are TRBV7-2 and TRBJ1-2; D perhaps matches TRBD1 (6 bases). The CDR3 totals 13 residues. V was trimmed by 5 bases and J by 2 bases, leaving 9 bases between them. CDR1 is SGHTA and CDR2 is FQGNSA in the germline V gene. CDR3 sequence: CASSRGGNYGYTF. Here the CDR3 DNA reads TGTGCCAGCAGCCGGGGGGGCAACTATGGCTACACCTTC.

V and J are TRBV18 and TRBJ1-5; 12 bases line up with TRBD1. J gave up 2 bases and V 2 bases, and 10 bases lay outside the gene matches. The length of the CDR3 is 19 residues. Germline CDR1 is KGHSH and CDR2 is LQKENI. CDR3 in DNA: TGTGCCAGCTCACCAGCCGGGACAGGGGGCGCGTTGGGCAATCAGCCCCAGCATTTT. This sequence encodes CASSPAGTGGALGNQPQHF.

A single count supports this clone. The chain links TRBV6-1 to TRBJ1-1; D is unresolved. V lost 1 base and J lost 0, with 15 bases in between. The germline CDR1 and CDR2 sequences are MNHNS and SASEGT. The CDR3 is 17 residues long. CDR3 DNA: TGTGCCAGCAGTGAAGGTGGGCTTTACCTCATGAACACTGAAGCTTTCTTT. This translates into CASSEGGLYLMNTEAFF.

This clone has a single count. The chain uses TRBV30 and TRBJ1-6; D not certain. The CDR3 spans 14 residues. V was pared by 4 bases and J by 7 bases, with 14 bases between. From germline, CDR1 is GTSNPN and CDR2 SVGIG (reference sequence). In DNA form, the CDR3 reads TGTGCCTGGAAGACCGGGTGGTTGAATTCACCCCTCCACTTT. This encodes CAWKTGWLNSPLHF.